These 21 T cell receptor beta chains originate from one sample sequenced in a study of blood T cell repertoires in COVID-19. Data came from immunoSEQ multiplex PCR; TCRdb stores just in-frame clones and leaves some out. The sample holds about 250,000 clones, around 83% seen once. Sequences were obtained from peripheral blood. These receptors came from an elderly man with acute or convalescent COVID-19.

Concerning this clone itself: The same CDR3 can be traced to other DNA sequences in this sample. The chain uses TRBV9 and TRBJ1-5; 9 bases are shared with TRBD1. The germline gives CDR1 SGDLS, CDR2 YYNGEE. The junction had 1 base not matched to a gene; V was cut back by 0 bases and J by 6 bases. The CDR3 consists of 14 residues. CDR3 DNA sequence: TGTGCCAGCAGCGTAGGACAGGGGGGTCAGCCCCAGCATTTT. Its protein product is CASSVGQGGQPQHF.

CDR3 DNA: TGTGCCAGTAGTATAGCCCGGGGGACGAACACCGGGGAGCTGTTTTTT. Translated: CASSIARGTNTGELFF. The genes are TRBV19 and TRBJ2-2; tentatively, D is TRBD2 (6 bases). Between the trimmed V and J ends, which lost 1 base and 0 bases, there was a span of 9 bases. The CDR3 has 16 amino acids. The germline gives CDR1 LNHDA, CDR2 SQIVND (reference sequence). The full variable domain, completed using reference TRBV19 and TRBJ2-2, is DGGITQSPKYLFRKEGQNVTLSCEQNLNHDAMYWYRQDPGQGLRLIYYSQIVNDFQKGDIAEGYSVSREKKESFPLTVTSAQKNPTAFYLCASSIARGTNTGELFFGEGSRLTVL.

This chain links TRBV7-3 with TRBJ1-1; 7 bases line up with TRBD1. The CDR3 contains 15 residues. V shed 1 base and J 3 bases; nucleotides not matched to a gene: 5. In germline, CDR1 is SGHTA, CDR2 FQGTGA. Written as DNA, the CDR3 is TGTGCCAGCAGCTTAATCCCCGGGACAGACACTGAAGCTTTCTTT. This gives the protein CASSLIPGTDTEAFF.

Note on this clone: The junction differs from germline at one of its ends, possibly a read error. The V call is TRBV27, the J call TRBJ1-5; D is uncertain. This CDR3 is 14 amino acids long. CDR1 MNHEY and CDR2 SMNVEV come from the germline V gene (reference sequence). The CDR3 bases are TGTGCCAGCGCCCCATTGAGTTCCAATCGGCCCCAGCATTTT. Its protein product is CASAPLSSNRPQHF.

The chain has TRBV28 and TRBJ2-5, with D perhaps matching TRBD1 (6 bases). CDR3 length equals 14 residues. CDR1 is MDHEN, CDR2 SYDVKM, per germline. Trimming shortened V by 5 bases and J by 1 base, and 11 bases separated the two germline ends. In DNA form, the CDR3 reads TGTGCCAGCAGTCCCGGGACATCCCAAGAGACCCAGTACTTC. This encodes CASSPGTSQETQYF.

V usage is TRBV6-5 and J usage is TRBJ1-2, with D hard to call. This CDR3 comprises 11 residues. The V and J ends lost 8 bases and 7 bases respectively, with 11 bases between them. Germline assignment: CDR1 MNHEY and CDR2 SVGAGI. CDR3 bases: TGTGCCAGCTACCAGGCATCTGGCTACACCTTC. Protein sequence: CASYQASGYTF.

The chain joins TRBV5-1 to TRBJ1-6, with D possibly matching TRBD1 (5 bases). The CDR3 is 14 residues long. Trimming stripped 6 bases from V and 8 bases from J, with 15 bases between. Germline V lookup: CDR1 SGHRS, CDR2 YFSETQ. CDR3 DNA sequence: TGCGCCAGCAAACGGGGGTTCGAGGATTCACCCCTCCACTTT. Protein product: CASKRGFEDSPLHF.

This CDR3 is CASSQDSISGNTIYF. The CDR3 DNA reads TGTGCCAGCAGCCAAGATTCTATCTCGGGAAACACCATATATTTT. The genes are TRBV3-1 (or the pseudogene TRBV3-2) and TRBJ1-3; D unclear. This CDR3 contains 15 residues. Trimming removed 0 bases at V and 4 bases at J, with 10 bases between. In germline, CDR1 is LGHDT, CDR2 YNNKEL (reference sequence).

The V and J genes are TRBV5-1 and TRBJ2-1, with TRBD1 as a possible D gene (6 bases). From germline, CDR1 is SGHRS and CDR2 YFSETQ. The CDR3 spans 13 residues. V was clipped by 5 bases and J by 5 bases, with 11 bases between them. The chain's CDR3 is CASSRDINNEQFF. CDR3 nucleotide sequence: TGCGCCAGCAGTCGGGACATTAACAATGAGCAGTTCTTC.

The V call is TRBV3-1 (or the pseudogene TRBV3-2), the J call TRBJ2-5; 8 bases fit TRBD2. This CDR3 is built from 21 residues. V was pared by 1 base and J by 2 bases, with 21 bases of the junction left unmatched. The germline CDR1 and CDR2 sequences are LGHDT and YNNKEL (reference sequence). The CDR3 sequence is CASSQVWVVAGRLGMQETQYF. The CDR3 nucleotides are TGTGCCAGCAGCCAAGTTTGGGTTGTAGCGGGGCGCTTGGGGATGCAAGAGACCCAGTACTTC.

The DNA of the CDR3 is TGTGCCACCAGTGATTCGGGGGTAGAGAAAGCTTTCTTT. Translated, it gives CATSDSGVEKAFF. This chain connects TRBV24-1 to TRBJ1-1; D may be TRBD1 (5 bases). This CDR3 contains 13 residues. The germline V gene has CDR1 KGHDR and CDR2 SFDVKD. V shed 2 bases and J shed 9 bases, with 12 bases lying between them.

J is TRBJ1-4 and V is TRBV19; the match to TRBD1 covers 8 bases. The CDR3 is made up of 15 amino acids. The V segment lost 6 bases and the J segment 2 bases; nucleotides outside the gene matches: 5. CDR1 and CDR2 from the germline V gene are LNHDA and SQIVND (reference sequence). In nucleotides, the CDR3 is TGTGCCAGTAGACCGGACAGGGCGACTAATGAAAAACTGTTTTTT. This codes for CASRPDRATNEKLFF.

V usage is TRBV20-1 and J usage is TRBJ2-2; a possible D gene is TRBD2 (5 bases). Trimming stripped 3 bases from V and 1 base from J, with 9 bases between. This CDR3 contains 14 residues. The germline CDR1 and CDR2 sequences are DFQATT and SNEGSKA (reference sequence). For the CDR3, the DNA is TGCAGTGCTAGTTCTCGGGGGAACACCGGGGAGCTGTTTTTT. Its protein product is CSASSRGNTGELFF.

The chain is built from TRBV5-1 and TRBJ2-5; tentative D call: TRBD1 (6 bases). Trimming removed 1 base at V and 2 bases at J, with 12 bases between. Germline CDR1 is SGHRS and CDR2 is YFSETQ. The CDR3 totals 15 residues. The CDR3 here is CASSLSGALQETQYF. Here the CDR3 DNA reads TGCGCCAGCAGCTTGTCAGGGGCCCTGCAAGAGACCCAGTACTTC.

The V gene is TRBV27, the J gene TRBJ2-1, with TRBD2 identical over 11 bases. The CDR3 length is 16 residues. Germline V gives CDR1 MNHEY, CDR2 SMNVEV (reference sequence). The trim removed 1 base at V and 6 bases at J, leaving 5 bases unmatched. CDR3 nucleotide sequence: TGTGCCAGCAGTTTATTACCTAGCGGGGGGTTCAATGAGCAGTTCTTC. Amino acid sequence: CASSLLPSGGFNEQFF.

The sample holds one count of this clone. The gene calls are TRBV10-3 and TRBJ2-3, with D tentatively TRBD2 (6 bases). CDR3 length equals 17 residues. CDR1 ENHRY and CDR2 SYGVKD come from the germline V gene. The V and J ends lost 4 bases and 0 bases respectively, with 17 bases between them. The CDR3 nucleotides read TGTGCCATCAGTGCCCAGGCAACTGGGACTAGCACAGATACGCAGTATTTT. Translating gives CAISAQATGTSTDTQYF.

This clone was seen only once. The V gene is TRBV18, the J gene TRBJ2-7; tentative D call: TRBD2 (5 bases). The germline CDR1 and CDR2 sequences are KGHSH and LQKENI. The CDR3 contains 13 residues. Trimming took 3 bases from V and 6 from J, leaving 12 bases between them. The CDR3 reads CASSPGNLGEQYF. The CDR3 nucleotides read TGTGCCAGCTCACCCGGGAATTTGGGCGAGCAGTACTTC.

The J gene is TRBJ2-7, the V gene TRBV11-3; D may be TRBD2 (5 bases). V gave up 0 bases and J gave up 7 bases, with 13 bases separating them. Germline V gives CDR1 SGHNT, CDR2 YENEEA. The CDR3 sequence is 14 residues long. CDR3 bases: TGTGCCAGCAGCTTAGATGGTCAAACGGGGGAGCAGTACTTC. Translating it yields CASSLDGQTGEQYF.

The chain joins TRBV2 to TRBJ2-2; D might be TRBD2 (6 bases). The CDR3 has 17 amino acids. The germline gives CDR1 SNHLY, CDR2 FYNNEI. The V gene lost 4 bases and the J gene lost 0 bases, with 15 bases spanning the gap. The CDR3 DNA is TGTGCCAGCAGTGGACTATCGGGGGTCGCGAACACCGGGGAGCTGTTTTTT. It encodes CASSGLSGVANTGELFF.

The rearrangement joins TRBV2 to TRBJ1-1, with TRBD1 matching 8 bases. This CDR3 spans 14 amino acids. Germline V gene lookup returns CDR1 SNHLY and CDR2 FYNNEI. V lost 5 bases and J lost 5; bases outside the gene matches: 7. The CDR3 DNA reads TGTGCCAGCAGTCCAGGACAGGGCATAACTGAAGCTTTCTTT. Translation gives CASSPGQGITEAFF.

The chain combines TRBV29-1 with TRBJ1-1; unclear D gene. Looked up from germline, CDR1 is SQVTM and CDR2 is ANQGSEA. The ends were cut back, 6 bases at V and 2 bases at J, with 13 bases in the middle. The CDR3 has 13 residues. The CDR3: CSVHGPGNTEAFF. The CDR3, as DNA: TGCAGCGTCCATGGGCCGGGAAACACTGAAGCTTTCTTT. Combining the CDR3 with reference TRBV29-1 and TRBJ1-1 gives the whole variable domain SAVISQKPSRDICQRGTSLTIQCQVDSQVTMMFWYRQQPGQSLTLIATANQGSEATYESGFVIDKFPISRPNLTFSTLTVSNMSPEDSSIYLCSVHGPGNTEAFFGQGTRLTVV.